The 31 T cell receptor beta chains below come from one sample, sequenced in a study of blood T cell repertoires in COVID-19. Data came from immunoSEQ multiplex PCR; TCRdb stores just in-frame clones and leaves some out. The sample has 170,000 or so clones, around nine tenths seen once; the top ten hold 0.85% to 0.95%. Sequences were obtained from peripheral blood. The receptors shown here come from a woman between 18 and 29 years old who had recovered from COVID-19.

V usage is TRBV10-2 and J usage is TRBJ1-5, with D possibly TRBD1 on 5 matching bases. Germline V gives CDR1 WSHSY, CDR2 SAAADI. Trimming left V 7 bases short and J 0 bases short, with 13 bases between. CDR3 size: 15 residues. CDR3 loop: CASNKQVFSNQPQHF. Written as DNA, the CDR3 is TGCGCCAGCAATAAACAGGTGTTTAGCAATCAGCCCCAGCATTTT.

The chain joins TRBV4-1 to TRBJ2-2; 13 bases line up with TRBD2. Unmatched junction bases numbered 11, after V lost 3 bases and J lost 1 base. Germline V lookup: CDR1 MGHRA, CDR2 YSYEKL. The CDR3 has 20 residues. The CDR3 protein is CASSHRGLAGTTENTGELFF. For the CDR3, the DNA is TGCGCCAGCAGCCACAGGGGACTAGCGGGAACCACAGAGAACACCGGGGAGCTGTTTTTT.

The chain uses TRBV5-1 and TRBJ2-7; 12 bases line up with TRBD1. This CDR3 has 13 residues. Trimming at V came to 7 bases and at J to 5 bases, leaving 4 bases not matched to a gene. Germline values: CDR1 SGHRS, CDR2 YFSETQ. This CDR3 reads CASGGQGANEQYF. DNA of the CDR3: TGCGCCAGCGGGGGACAGGGGGCCAACGAGCAGTACTTC. Full variable domain (rest looked up from reference TRBV5-1 and TRBJ2-7): KAGVTQTPRYLIKTRGQQVTLSCSPISGHRSVSWYQQTPGQGLQFLFEYFSETQRNKGNFPGRFSGRQFSNSRSEMNVSTLELGDSALYLCASGGQGANEQYFGPGTRLTVT.

Here the CDR3 DNA reads TGTGCCAGCAGCTCAGGGGCTAGCGGTGCACCGGGGGAGACCCAGTACTTC. Translation: CASSSGASGAPGETQYF. The chain combines TRBV7-9 with TRBJ2-5, with D possibly TRBD2 on 7 matching bases. This CDR3 has 17 residues. The V gene's germline CDR1 is SEHNR and CDR2 FQNEAQ (reference sequence). Trimming cost V 4 bases and J 5 bases, with 23 bases left between them.

The chain recombines TRBV4-1 with TRBJ2-1, with 13 bases that match TRBD2. V gave up 6 bases and J gave up 0 bases; unmatched junction bases: 5. From germline, CDR1 is MGHRA and CDR2 YSYEKL. There are 17 residues in the CDR3. As DNA, the CDR3 is TGCGCCAGCAGTTATGGACTAGCGGGGGTCTCCTACAATGAGCAGTTCTTC. The encoded protein is CASSYGLAGVSYNEQFF.

J is TRBJ2-5 and V is TRBV27; TRBD2 might be the D (6 bases). There are 14 residues in the CDR3. Germline values: CDR1 MNHEY, CDR2 SMNVEV (reference sequence). V was cut by 6 bases and J by 4 bases, with 15 bases left in between. The CDR3 region has the DNA TGTGCCAGCAGCCTAGCAGTGGGACTAGAGACCCAGTACTTC. Its protein product is CASSLAVGLETQYF.

This chain connects TRBV2 to TRBJ2-3, with 7 bases lining up with TRBD2. Losses at the gene ends were 1 base for V and 6 bases for J; bases not matched to a gene: 10. The CDR3 runs 16 residues. Germline V CDR1 and CDR2: SNHLY, FYNNEI. The CDR3 is CASSEVTRGSLDTQYF. The DNA for the CDR3 is TGTGCCAGCAGTGAAGTGACCCGCGGGAGTTTGGATACGCAGTATTTT. The variable domain in full, with the rest retrieved from reference TRBV2 and TRBJ2-3, is EPEVTQTPSHQVTQMGQEVILRCVPISNHLYFYWYRQILGQKVEFLVSFYNNEISEKSEIFDDQFSVERPDGSNFTLKIRSTKLEDSAMYFCASSEVTRGSLDTQYFGPGTRLTVL.

The chain joins TRBV2 to TRBJ1-6; D perhaps matches TRBD1 (5 bases). V lost 4 bases and J lost 8, with 18 bases in between. This CDR3 is 16 amino acids long. Germline V gives CDR1 SNHLY, CDR2 FYNNEI. CDR3 sequence (DNA): TGTGCCAGCAGTGGCAGGGCGAGAAAAGGGGATTCACCCCTCCACTTT. Its protein product is CASSGRARKGDSPLHF.

CDR3 sequence: CASSGSSTEAFF. Written as DNA, the CDR3 is TGTGCCAGCAGCGGGAGTAGTACTGAAGCTTTCTTT. The chain has TRBV12-3 or TRBV12-4 and TRBJ1-1; D is unresolved. V lost 6 bases, J lost 5 bases, and 10 bases lay in between. CDR3 length: 12 residues.

This chain links TRBV7-2 with TRBJ1-2, with D tentatively TRBD1 (6 bases). The CDR3 has 15 amino acids. Germline V gene data show CDR1 as SGHTA and CDR2 as FQGNSA. With 8 bases removed from V and 5 bases from J, the gap between germline ends came to 21 bases. The CDR3 DNA reads TGTGCCAGCCAACCTGGGGGCCGGCCAATATATGGCTACACCTTC. Translation gives CASQPGGRPIYGYTF.

Turning to this clone: Other DNA sequences in this sample translate to the same CDR3. The rearrangement joins TRBV6-2 or TRBV6-3 to TRBJ1-2; D call uncertain. Germline CDR1 reads MNHEY; CDR2 reads SVGEGT. The V end lost 2 bases, the J end lost 8 bases, and 6 bases lay between the germline ends. The length of the CDR3 is 11 residues. The CDR3, as DNA: TGTGCCAGCAGTTACCGCGGGGGCTACACCTTC. This encodes CASSYRGGYTF.

This clone came up once. The V gene is TRBV4-1, the J gene TRBJ1-5; D gene unclear. Germline V lookup: CDR1 MGHRA, CDR2 YSYEKL. Between the trimmed V and J ends, which lost 0 bases and 7 bases, there was a span of 10 bases. This CDR3 contains 14 residues. The CDR3 bases are TGCGCCAGCAGCCAAGATCAAAGAGGCCAGCCCCAGCATTTT. Its protein product is CASSQDQRGQPQHF.

The rearrangement joins TRBV11-2 to TRBJ2-3; D gene unclear. The CDR3 runs to 15 residues. Trimming removed 4 bases from V and 1 base from J, with 12 bases in between. Per the germline V gene, CDR1 is SGHAT and CDR2 is FQNNGV. As DNA, the CDR3 is TGTGCCAGCAGCTCGCAAACTACACGCACAGATACGCAGTATTTT. It encodes CASSSQTTRTDTQYF.

The J gene is TRBJ2-7, the V gene TRBV3-1 (or the pseudogene TRBV3-2), with D possibly matching TRBD1 (5 bases). CDR1 is LGHDT and CDR2 is YNNKEL in the germline V gene (reference sequence). The ends were cut back, 4 bases at V and 5 bases at J, with 12 bases in the middle. The CDR3 runs to 13 residues. Written as DNA, the CDR3 is TGTGCCAGCAGCCCCAGGGAAATGAACGAGCAGTACTTC. The encoded protein is CASSPREMNEQYF.

This rearrangement joins TRBV3-1 (or the pseudogene TRBV3-2) to TRBJ2-5; possibly TRBD2 for D (6 bases). V lost 7 bases and J 3 bases, leaving 12 bases between the germline ends. CDR3 length: 13 residues. Germline V gene lookup returns CDR1 LGHDT and CDR2 YNNKEL (reference sequence). In DNA form, the CDR3 reads TGTGCCAGCACCCCCTCGGGGGAAGAGACCCAGTACTTC. Its protein is CASTPSGEETQYF.

The sample holds one count of this clone. The chain joins TRBV7-9 to TRBJ2-1, with 14 nucleotides matching TRBD2. Trimming at V came to 5 bases and at J to 8 bases, leaving 8 bases not matched to a gene. The CDR3 spans 16 residues. Germline V gene sequence: CDR1 SEHNR, CDR2 FQNEAQ (reference sequence). This CDR3 is CASSPMTSGRVYEQFF. The CDR3 DNA sequence: TGTGCCAGCAGCCCAATGACTAGCGGGAGGGTCTATGAGCAGTTCTTC.

The V and J genes are TRBV7-2 and TRBJ2-3, with D perhaps TRBD1 (5 bases). The CDR3 totals 12 residues. V lost 2 bases to trimming and J lost 8 bases, with 8 bases between them. From germline, CDR1 is SGHTA and CDR2 FQGNSA. This CDR3 is CASSLQGVTQYF. Written as DNA, the CDR3 is TGTGCCAGCAGCTTACAGGGTGTTACGCAGTATTTT.

The chain employs TRBV6-5 and TRBJ2-3; 8 bases are shared with TRBD1. This CDR3 has 14 residues. Per germline, CDR1 MNHEY and CDR2 SVGAGI. V was clipped by 5 bases and J by 2 bases; unmatched bases: 3. CDR3 loop: CASSRDRPTDTQYF. CDR3 in DNA: TGTGCCAGCAGTCGGGACAGGCCCACAGATACGCAGTATTTT.

The chain combines TRBV5-5 with TRBJ1-1; weak D call: TRBD1 (6 bases). The CDR3 is made up of 12 amino acids. The V end was cut by 0 bases, the J end by 10 bases, with 10 bases between. Germline V lookup: CDR1 SGHKS, CDR2 YYEKEE (reference sequence). The CDR3, as DNA: TGTGCCAGCAGCTTGGAACAGGGTGCAGCTTTCTTT. It encodes CASSLEQGAAFF.

This chain uses TRBV5-1 with TRBJ2-1; TRBD2 aligns across 8 bases. Germline loops: CDR1 SGHRS, CDR2 YFSETQ. V was clipped by 4 bases and J by 6 bases; unmatched bases: 9. This CDR3 is built from 15 residues. The CDR3 here is CASSQSGSVANEQFF. The CDR3 region has the DNA TGCGCCAGCAGCCAGAGCGGGAGTGTAGCCAATGAGCAGTTCTTC.

This chain joins TRBV6-6 and TRBJ1-1, with TRBD1 matching over 9 bases. The V and J ends lost 2 bases and 1 base, in that order; junction bases with no gene match: 2. The germline gives CDR1 MNHNY, CDR2 SVGAGI (reference sequence). The CDR3 covers 15 residues. CDR3 sequence: CASSYPGQGNTEAFF. The CDR3 bases are TGTGCCAGCAGTTACCCGGGACAGGGGAACACTGAAGCTTTCTTT.

The chain employs TRBV7-9 and TRBJ2-3, with D perhaps matching TRBD2 (6 bases). V lost 4 bases and J lost 8, with 19 bases in between. CDR1 and CDR2 (germline): SEHNR, FQNEAQ (reference sequence). This CDR3 contains 15 residues. As DNA, the CDR3 is TGTGCCAGCAGCTCCGTCGACTCTAAGGAGGGTACGCAGTATTTT. Its translation: CASSSVDSKEGTQYF.

V gene TRBV7-6 combines with J gene TRBJ1-4; D is ambiguous. Germline loops: CDR1 SGHVS, CDR2 FNYEAQ. Trimming removed 5 bases from V and 6 bases from J, with 7 bases in between. The CDR3 runs to 12 residues. CDR3 sequence (DNA): TGTGCCAGCAGCCCGAACTATGAAAAACTGTTTTTT. The encoded protein is CASSPNYEKLFF. The full variable domain, rest sourced from reference TRBV7-6 and TRBJ1-4, is GAGVSQSPRYKVTKRGQDVALRCDPISGHVSLYWYRQALGQGPEFLTYFNYEAQQDKSGLPNDRFSAERPEGSISTLTIQRTEQRDSAMYRCASSPNYEKLFFGSGTQLSVL.

The V and J genes are TRBV24-1 and TRBJ2-2; the match to TRBD1 covers 7 bases. This CDR3 is built from 18 residues. The V gene's germline CDR1 is KGHDR and CDR2 SFDVKD. V shed 3 bases and J 7 bases; nucleotides not matched to a gene: 16. DNA for the CDR3: TGTGCCACCAGTGATCCTCGAACAGACAGGGTGGGGAGCGGGGAGCTGTTTTTT. Protein: CATSDPRTDRVGSGELFF.

This clone has a handful of counts. The chain has TRBV19 and TRBJ1-5; 7 bases fit TRBD1. This CDR3 spans 15 amino acids. After removal of 3 bases from V and 6 bases from J, the junction contained 8 bases not matched to a gene. Per germline, CDR1 LNHDA and CDR2 SQIVND (reference sequence). CDR3 DNA: TGTGCCAGTAGTATTAAGAGACAGGGTGCTCAGCCCCAGCATTTT. Its protein product is CASSIKRQGAQPQHF.

This chain links TRBV12-3 or TRBV12-4 with TRBJ2-1; no clear D gene. V shed 4 bases and J shed 4 bases, with 8 bases lying between them. The CDR3 is 13 residues long. For the CDR3, the DNA is TGTGCCAGCAGTTCGTCACGGTACAATGAGCAGTTCTTC. Its translation: CASSSSRYNEQFF.

The rearrangement links TRBV19 to TRBJ2-6; TRBD2 agrees at 14 bases. The CDR3 contains 21 residues. Germline CDR1 is LNHDA and CDR2 is SQIVND (reference sequence). V dropped 5 bases and J dropped 0; count of bases not matched to a gene: 12. CDR3 in DNA: TGTGCCAGTAGTGGCTTCGGGACTAGCGGGGGCCGTAGCTCTGGGGCCAACGTCCTGACTTTC. Its protein is CASSGFGTSGGRSSGANVLTF. Full variable domain (outside the CDR3, taken from reference TRBV19 and TRBJ2-6): DGGITQSPKYLFRKEGQNVTLSCEQNLNHDAMYWYRQDPGQGLRLIYYSQIVNDFQKGDIAEGYSVSREKKESFPLTVTSAQKNPTAFYLCASSGFGTSGGRSSGANVLTFGAGSRLTVL.

This chain links TRBV5-8 with TRBJ2-5, with no clear D. The V end lost 0 bases, the J end lost 11 bases, and 8 bases lay between the germline ends. The germline V gene encodes CDR1 SGHTS and CDR2 YDEGEE. The CDR3 totals 11 residues. CDR3 sequence reads: CASSLEPRQYF. The DNA for the CDR3 is TGTGCCAGCAGCTTGGAACCCCGGCAGTACTTC.

The J gene is TRBJ1-1, the V gene TRBV6-1; TRBD1 is a possible D gene (5 bases). Looked up from germline, CDR1 is MNHNS and CDR2 is SASEGT. This CDR3 comprises 15 residues. V was pared by 0 bases and J by 0 bases, with 8 bases between. The CDR3 sequence: CASSEADSLNTEAFF. In nucleotides, the CDR3 is TGTGCCAGCAGTGAAGCAGACAGTTTGAACACTGAAGCTTTCTTT.

The J gene is TRBJ2-7, the V gene TRBV19; D is perhaps TRBD1 (5 bases). This CDR3 is 14 amino acids long. Deletions cut 1 base from V and 7 bases from J, with 14 bases between. Germline V gene lookup returns CDR1 LNHDA and CDR2 SQIVND (reference sequence). The CDR3 loop reads CASSIGVGAREQYV. CDR3 bases: TGTGCCAGTAGTATAGGGGTAGGGGCGAGGGAGCAGTACGTC.

J is TRBJ1-2 and V is TRBV5-4; a weak D match, TRBD1 (6 bases). Germline V lookup: CDR1 SGHNT, CDR2 YYREEE (reference sequence). V lost 3 bases and J lost 7, with 16 bases in between. The CDR3 runs to 14 residues. The chain's CDR3 is CASSYFRDIPGYTF. The CDR3 DNA sequence: TGTGCCAGCAGCTACTTCCGGGACATTCCTGGCTACACCTTC.